This TCR beta chain was captured in a study of blood T cells in healthy people across ages. The study, taken as a whole, reports: Per million T cells, TCR beta diversity dropped about linearly as age rose.

The CDR3 is 14 amino acids. The germline V gene has CDR1 MNHEY and CDR2 SMNVEV (reference sequence). A second PCR of roughly 7 to 11 cycles used a sample-barcoded 5' primer and a J-beta primer mix. In TCRdb, the 5' RACE reads were re-called with MiXCR into one record per CDR3 protein. The table includes around 800,000 distinct CDR3 sequences, under 80% detected once. Isolation of PBMCs gave at least 7 million cells per sample. With respect to this clonotype: Its antigen is unidentified.

Sequenced: blood. The sequence was obtained from a young man in good health. V gene TRBV27 combines with J gene TRBJ2-7; perhaps TRBD2 as D (5 bases). The DNA end favors TRBJ2-5, so the J call may be wrong. The CDR3 is CASSYEGAGETQYF. The CDR3 nucleotides read TGTGCCAGCAGTTACGAGGGCGCCGGAGAGACCCAGTACTTC.